This is a list of T cell receptor beta chains from one sample in a study of a mutant IDH1 vaccine in newly diagnosed glioma. Sequencing used immunoSEQ multiplex PCR; TCRdb keeps in-frame clones, though not all of them. Counted here are fewer than 70,000 clones, over 75% occurring once; the ten biggest clones make up under 2%. Their antigen targets remain unknown. Sample: PBMCs, taken from a glioma patient whose treatment included an IDH1 peptide vaccine. Receptors were obtained from a man aged 35 to 55 with glioma. Each CDR3 is given with its conserved first and last residue. Each record gives: J gene, clone size, V gene, D gene, CDR3 protein, CDR3 DNA. A D gene is named only where the DNA matches it firmly. Clone size appears in some rows only: once, few, many, or a class for an expanded clone.

TRBJ2-7 | once | TRBV7-2 | NA | CASSLDNRSYEQYF | TGTGCCAGCAGCTTAGACAACAGGAGCTACGAGCAGTACTTC
TRBJ1-4 | NA | TRBV4-1 | TRBD1 | CASSQSVGGLNEKLFF | TGCGCCAGCAGCCAATCTGTAGGGGGCCTGAATGAAAAACTGTTTTTT
TRBJ2-3 | NA | TRBV15 | TRBD2 | CATSRESGRAADTQYF | TGTGCCACCAGCAGGGAAAGCGGGAGGGCCGCAGATACGCAGTATTTT
TRBJ1-3 | NA | TRBV9 | NA | CASSVGSSGNTIYF | TGTGCCAGCAGCGTAGGAAGCTCTGGAAACACCATATATTTT
TRBJ2-1 | NA | TRBV6-4 | TRBD2 | CASSEGGSYNEQFF | TGTGCCAGCAGCGAAGGCGGGAGCTACAATGAGCAGTTCTTC
TRBJ1-2 | NA | TRBV4-1 | NA | CASSHRINYGYTF | TGCGCCAGCAGCCATAGGATAAACTATGGCTACACCTTC
TRBJ1-4 | NA | TRBV25-1 | NA | CASSKGGATNEKLFF | TGTGCCAGCAGTAAAGGAGGTGCAACTAATGAAAAACTGTTTTTT
TRBJ1-2 | NA | TRBV6-5 | TRBD1 | CASTSGTDNGYTF | TGTGCCAGCACCTCCGGGACAGACAATGGCTACACCTTC
TRBJ1-6 | NA | TRBV28 | NA | CASRNQGYNSPLHF | TGTGCCAGCAGGAATCAGGGTTATAATTCACCCCTCCACTTT
TRBJ2-7 | NA | TRBV2 | TRBD2 | CASSAGLGLAEQYF | TGTGCCAGCAGTGCGGGACTAGGACTCGCCGAGCAGTACTTC
TRBJ1-2 | NA | TRBV6-1 | TRBD1 | CASSETGEADGYTF | TGTGCCAGCAGTGAAACAGGGGAGGCGGATGGCTACACCTTC
TRBJ2-1 | NA | TRBV6-5 | TRBD2 | CASSYELAGGNEQFF | TGTGCCAGCAGTTACGAACTAGCGGGAGGTAATGAGCAGTTCTTC
TRBJ1-1 | NA | TRBV6-5 | TRBD1 | CASSTGGQGTEAFF | TGTGCCAGCAGCACAGGGGGACAGGGCACTGAAGCTTTCTTT
TRBJ2-2 | NA | TRBV29-1 | NA | CSVDTPNTGELFF | TGCAGCGTTGACACCCCGAACACCGGGGAGCTGTTTTTT
TRBJ2-1 | NA | TRBV5-1 | TRBD2 | CASSLLGTSYNEQFF | TGCGCCAGCAGCTTGTTAGGGACTAGCTACAATGAGCAGTTCTTC
TRBJ1-6 | NA | TRBV6-6 | NA | CASSYEGANSPLHF | TGTGCCAGCAGTTACGAAGGGGCCAATTCACCCCTCCACTTT
TRBJ1-1 | NA | TRBV4-2 | NA | CASSAGGVFTEAFF | TGTGCCAGCAGCGCGGGGGGGGTCTTCACTGAAGCTTTCTTT
TRBJ1-1 | NA | TRBV18 | NA | CASSPGGNTEAFF | TGTGCCAGCTCACCCGGGGGGAACACTGAAGCTTTCTTT
TRBJ2-2 | NA | TRBV9 | NA | CASSVGGGIVVDTGELFF | TGTGCCAGCAGCGTAGGGGGTGGGATCGTGGTGGACACCGGGGAGCTGTTTTTT
TRBJ1-4 | NA | TRBV14 | TRBD1 | CASSSRGTGGHGKLFF | TGTGCCAGCAGCTCACGGGGGACAGGGGGCCACGGAAAACTGTTTTTT
TRBJ1-1 | NA | TRBV2 | NA | CASSWPGDTEAFF | TGTGCCAGCAGTTGGCCGGGAGACACTGAAGCTTTCTTT
TRBJ2-5 | few | TRBV5-1 | NA | CASSLEGGAGETQYF | TGCGCCAGCAGCTTGGAGGGGGGCGCGGGAGAGACCCAGTACTTC
TRBJ1-4 | NA | TRBV4-1 | TRBD1 | CASSHRGGDSNEKLFF | TGCGCCAGCAGCCACCGGGGCGGGGACAGTAATGAAAAACTGTTTTTT
TRBJ2-1 | NA | TRBV7-3 | TRBD2 | CASSFGTNYNEQFF | TGTGCCAGCAGCTTCGGGACTAACTACAATGAGCAGTTCTTC
TRBJ1-1 | NA | TRBV6-5 | NA | CASRTWVTLDTEAFF | TGTGCCAGCAGAACCTGGGTCACCCTTGACACTGAAGCTTTCTTT
TRBJ2-5 | NA | TRBV29-1 | TRBD1 | CSTRTGQETQYF | TGCAGCACACGGACAGGCCAAGAGACCCAGTACTTC
TRBJ2-7 | many | TRBV2 | NA | CASRTLGGGDHEQYF | TGTGCCAGCAGAACCCTCGGGGGAGGAGACCACGAGCAGTACTTC
TRBJ1-2 | NA | TRBV4-2 | NA | CASSQEKQGGYTF | TGTGCCAGCAGCCAAGAAAAGCAGGGGGGCTACACCTTC
TRBJ2-2 | NA | TRBV6-5 | NA | CASSYSGGNTGELFF | TGTGCCAGCAGTTACTCCGGCGGGAACACCGGGGAGCTGTTTTTT
TRBJ2-7 | NA | TRBV6-5 | TRBD2 | CASSYELAGEGEQYF | TGTGCCAGCAGTTACGAACTAGCGGGAGAAGGGGAGCAGTACTTC
TRBJ2-7 | NA | TRBV11-2 | TRBD2 | CASSSLLGGRKIYEQYF | TGTGCCAGCAGCTCCCTTCTGGGCGGGAGAAAAATCTACGAGCAGTACTTC
TRBJ2-2 | few | TRBV7-8 | TRBD1 | CASSFGTGSGELFF | TGTGCCAGCAGCTTTGGGACAGGGTCCGGGGAGCTGTTTTTT
TRBJ2-5 | NA | TRBV4-1 | TRBD1 | CASSPTLVRDRAQETQYF | TGCGCCAGCAGCCCAACCCTGGTCCGGGACAGGGCTCAAGAGACCCAGTACTTC
TRBJ1-1 | NA | TRBV18 | NA | CASSPQGQNTEAFF | TGTGCCAGCTCACCGCAGGGACAAAACACTGAAGCTTTCTTT
TRBJ1-1 | once | TRBV10-2 | NA | CASSVAGKNTEAFF | TGCGCCAGCAGTGTAGCCGGGAAGAACACTGAAGCTTTCTTT
TRBJ2-5 | NA | TRBV18 | TRBD1 | CASSPPPTGYQETQYF | TGTGCCAGCTCACCTCCTCCGACAGGGTACCAAGAGACCCAGTACTTC
TRBJ1-6 | NA | TRBV5-4 | NA | CASSLGPNFNSPLHF | TGTGCCAGCAGCTTGGGACCGAACTTTAATTCACCCCTCCACTTT
TRBJ1-5 | NA | TRBV4-1 | NA | CASSQVPPRGNQPQHF | TGCGCCAGCAGCCAAGTCCCCCCTAGGGGGAATCAGCCCCAGCATTTT
TRBJ1-5 | NA | TRBV10-2 | NA | CASRRGEVGSNQPQHF | TGCGCCAGTAGGAGGGGGGAAGTAGGTAGCAATCAGCCCCAGCATTTT
TRBJ2-3 | NA | TRBV5-6 | TRBD1 | CASSLYRGRTDTQYF | TGTGCCAGCAGTCTATACAGGGGACGCACAGATACGCAGTATTTT
TRBJ1-2 | few | TRBV6-6 | NA | CASSPAREVGYTF | TGTGCCAGCAGTCCTGCCAGGGAGGTGGGCTACACCTTC
TRBJ1-5 | NA | TRBV6-1 | NA | CASLQGGGQPQHF | TGTGCCAGTTTACAGGGCGGCGGTCAGCCCCAGCATTTT
TRBJ2-5 | NA | TRBV11-1 | NA | CASSLGKGTGYQETQYF | TGTGCCAGCAGCTTAGGCAAGGGGACGGGGTACCAAGAGACCCAGTACTTC
TRBJ1-1 | NA | TRBV7-3 | NA | CASSYVPNTEAFF | TGTGCCAGCAGCTATGTCCCGAACACTGAAGCTTTCTTT
TRBJ1-3 | NA | TRBV9 | NA | CASSPSIGTGGNTIYF | TGTGCCAGCAGCCCCTCTATAGGGACTGGGGGAAACACCATATATTTT
TRBJ1-1 | few | TRBV19 | TRBD1 | CASSIAGTGTAEAFF | TGTGCCAGTAGTATAGCCGGGACAGGGACCGCTGAAGCTTTCTTT